A single sample is the source of the 13 T cell receptor beta chains below, sequenced in a study of CD8 T cells in ankylosing spondylitis. From the 5' RACE reads, TCRdb called clonotypes with MiXCR, one entry per CDR3 protein. In the table there are 450,000 to 550,000 distinct CDR3 sequences, about 5.4% of which are singletons. Study-level points and caveats: Made up of under 10 highly homologous variants, a TCR beta motif appeared characteristic of ankylosing spondylitis blood.

No antigen is known for these receptors. Sequenced: blood, either unsorted or a sorted T cell fraction (not recorded which). Receptors originate from a male donor with ankylosing spondylitis.

This chain uses TRBV18 with TRBJ1-1; 8 bases are shared with TRBD1. The CDR3 consists of 15 residues. Losses at the gene ends were 6 bases for V and 0 bases for J; bases not matched to a gene: 6. Germline V gene lookup returns CDR1 KGHSH and CDR2 LQKENI. CDR3 in DNA: TGTGCCAGCTCCGGGACAGGTCTCATGAACACTGAAGCTTTCTTT. It encodes CASSGTGLMNTEAFF.

Many counts were recorded for this clonotype. This chain joins TRBV4-2 and TRBJ1-4, with 8 bases lining up with TRBD1. V lost 1 base, J lost 3 bases, and 4 bases stayed unmatched. Germline CDR1 and CDR2: LGHNA and YNFKEQ. The CDR3 spans 16 residues. The CDR3 here is CASSQVQGASNEKLFF. The CDR3, as DNA: TGTGCCAGCAGCCAAGTTCAGGGGGCGTCTAATGAAAAACTGTTTTTT.

This clonotype was detected ten times or more. This rearrangement joins TRBV5-1 to TRBJ2-7, with TRBD1 matching 10 bases. There are 15 residues in the CDR3. Losses at the gene ends were 1 base for V and 4 bases for J; bases not matched to a gene: 5. Germline V gene sequence: CDR1 SGHRS, CDR2 YFSETQ. The CDR3 protein is CASSLSGTGVYEQYF. As DNA, the CDR3 is TGCGCCAGCAGCTTGAGCGGGACAGGGGTATACGAGCAGTACTTC.

In its sample, this clonotype was seen a few times. The chain recombines TRBV20-1 with TRBJ2-3; tentatively, D is TRBD2 (6 bases). CDR1 DFQATT and CDR2 SNEGSKA come from the germline V gene (reference sequence). This CDR3 is built from 14 residues. Trimming cost V 6 bases and J 4 bases, with 17 bases left between them. The CDR3 region has the DNA TGCAGTGCCATTGGCGGGGCAGTCGCAGATACGCAGTATTTT. The encoded protein is CSAIGGAVADTQYF.

This clonotype was seen only a few times. V gene TRBV7-2 combines with J gene TRBJ2-3; 10 bases agree with TRBD2. The germline V gene has CDR1 SGHTA and CDR2 FQGNSA. The CDR3 runs 16 residues. The V gene end was trimmed by 1 base and the J gene end by 5 bases; junction bases not matched to a gene: 6. CDR3 in DNA: TGTGCCAGCAGCTTAGGGGAAGCGGGGGGGGAAGATACGCAGTATTTT. Its translation: CASSLGEAGGEDTQYF.

This clonotype was seen many times. V gene TRBV6-1 combines with J gene TRBJ1-1, with 9 bases that match TRBD1. Germline V CDR1 and CDR2: MNHNS, SASEGT. The ends lost 6 bases at V and 4 bases at J; junction bases unmatched: 3. The CDR3 spans 13 residues. The CDR3, as DNA: TGTGCCAGCAGGCGGGACAGGGCCACTGAAGCTTTCTTT. Encoded protein: CASRRDRATEAFF.

This sequence joins TRBV6-5 and TRBJ1-5, with D perhaps TRBD1 (6 bases). V gave up 2 bases and J gave up 5 bases, with 19 bases separating them. This CDR3 is 17 amino acids long. CDR1 and CDR2 from the germline V gene are MNHEY and SVGAGI. Here the CDR3 DNA reads TGTGCCAGCAGTTACGTCTCGGGGGCCGCGCGGGATCAGCCCCAGCATTTT. Translating gives CASSYVSGAARDQPQHF.

There are many counts of this clonotype. The chain combines TRBV5-1 with TRBJ2-5, with 12 bases matching TRBD2. The CDR3 consists of 16 residues. Germline V lookup: CDR1 SGHRS, CDR2 YFSETQ. The V and J ends lost 1 base and 2 bases, in that order; junction bases with no gene match: 3. The CDR3 DNA reads TGCGCCAGCAGCTTGTCGGGGACTAGCGGGCAAGAGACCCAGTACTTC. It specifies CASSLSGTSGQETQYF. Combining the CDR3 with reference TRBV5-1 and TRBJ2-5 gives the whole variable domain KAGVTQTPRYLIKTRGQQVTLSCSPISGHRSVSWYQQTPGQGLQFLFEYFSETQRNKGNFPGRFSGRQFSNSRSEMNVSTLELGDSALYLCASSLSGTSGQETQYFGPGTRLLVL.

This clonotype appeared a few times. V and J are TRBV2 and TRBJ1-5; D is undetermined. Germline values: CDR1 SNHLY, CDR2 FYNNEI. The CDR3 length is 14 residues. The germline V and J ends were trimmed by 3 bases and 6 bases, with 12 bases remaining between them. CDR3 loop: CASSDRQSSQPQHF. The CDR3 DNA reads TGTGCCAGCAGTGACCGCCAGTCGAGTCAGCCCCAGCATTTT.

This clonotype has a count of ten or more. V is TRBV6-2 or TRBV6-3 and J is TRBJ2-1; D not resolved. The length of the CDR3 is 14 residues. V dropped 0 bases and J dropped 5 bases, with 8 bases sitting between them. Germline lookup yields CDR1 MNHEY and CDR2 SVGEGT. The CDR3 reads CASSYSLTHNEQFF. The CDR3 bases are TGTGCCAGCAGTTACTCCCTGACCCACAATGAGCAGTTCTTC.

This clonotype was counted at least ten times. The chain recombines TRBV3-1 with TRBJ1-2; maybe TRBD1 (6 bases). The CDR3 spans 14 residues. V was clipped by 4 bases and J by 2 bases, with 11 bases between them. Germline-derived CDR1 and CDR2 are LGHDT and YNNKEL (reference sequence). The CDR3 here is CASSRGQLNYGYTF. The CDR3 region has the DNA TGTGCCAGCAGCCGTGGACAGTTGAACTATGGCTACACCTTC. The entire variable domain, with the rest obtained from reference TRBV3-1 and TRBJ1-2, is as follows: DTAVSQTPKYLVTQMGNDKSIKCEQNLGHDTMYWYKQDSKKFLKIMFSYNNKELIINETVPNRFSPKSPDKAHLNLHINSLELGDSAVYFCASSRGQLNYGYTFGSGTRLTVV.

This clonotype showed up many times. The CDR3 reads CATSRGTGTSYEQYF. In DNA form, the CDR3 reads TGTGCCACCAGCAGAGGGACAGGGACTTCCTACGAGCAGTACTTC. The chain couples TRBV15 to TRBJ2-7, with TRBD1 matching over 8 bases. From germline, CDR1 is LNHNV and CDR2 YYDKDF (reference sequence). Losses at the gene ends were 1 base for V and 1 base for J; bases not matched to a gene: 3. The CDR3 extends over 15 amino acids.

The table lists this clonotype with a few counts. CDR3: CSAAGHRNTIYF. The CDR3 DNA sequence: TGCAGTGCGGCTGGACATAGAAACACCATATATTTT. V gene TRBV20-1 combines with J gene TRBJ1-3, with D perhaps TRBD1 (5 bases). The CDR3 runs 12 residues. Germline CDR1 reads DFQATT; CDR2 reads SNEGSKA (reference sequence). V shed 6 bases and J shed 5 bases, with 11 bases lying between them.